This entry describes one TCR beta chain. Its cognate antigen is unknown. This record comes from a study of shared clonotypes between healthy human individuals. As for the study in general: The people who gave samples were a couple of women and three men aged 18 to 49.

Germline CDR1 reads SGHNT; CDR2 reads YYREEE (reference sequence). The CDR3 is 13 amino acids. V trimming: 0 bases; J trimming: 4 bases; junction bases outside the gene matches: 1. Data came from immunoSEQ multiplex PCR; TCRdb stores just in-frame clones and leaves some out. The sample has about 1 million clones; roughly 74% are singletons. Study observations and caveats: Larger estimated richness was generally recorded for naive subsets relative to memory subsets. The sharing of 5% to 5.5% of naive CD4 clonotypes was seen across a few donors.

The rearrangement links TRBV5-4 to TRBJ2-7; TRBD2 matches at 7 bases. The receptor's source is a man between 18 and 35 years old in good health. Some clones in this sample may be carry-over from other donors' samples. Source material: memory CD4+ T cells from PBMCs. The sample's subset: CD45RA-negative fraction. Here the CDR3 DNA reads TGTGCCAGCAGCTTGGGTAGCGGGTACGAGCAGTACTTC. Its protein is CASSLGSGYEQYF.